This T cell receptor beta chain was captured in a study of cytomegalovirus exposure and HLA in healthy donors. With respect to this clone: The antigen remains unidentified.

It was healthy bone marrow donors who served as donors. Both 60 Vbeta primers and 13 Jbeta primers went into the PCR. TCRdb's table, derived via immunoSEQ multiplex PCR, lists solely in-frame clones and lacks some. The table has about 120,000 clones, 63% seen once. Study-level results: The majority of CMV-associated TCR beta chains were reported as apparently HLA-restricted in a later analysis.

V lost 5 bases and J lost 3; bases outside the gene matches: 6. In germline, CDR1 is SEHNR, CDR2 FQNEAQ (reference sequence). The CDR3 has 15 amino acids. The chain combines TRBV7-9 with TRBJ2-5; 10 nucleotides match TRBD1. Sequencing was performed on PBMCs. The sequence derives from a man between 40 and 49 years old in good health and CMV-seropositive. Here the CDR3 DNA reads TGTGCCAGCAGCGTTGGGACAGGGGAGGAAGAGACCCAGTACTTC. Translated, it gives CASSVGTGEEETQYF.